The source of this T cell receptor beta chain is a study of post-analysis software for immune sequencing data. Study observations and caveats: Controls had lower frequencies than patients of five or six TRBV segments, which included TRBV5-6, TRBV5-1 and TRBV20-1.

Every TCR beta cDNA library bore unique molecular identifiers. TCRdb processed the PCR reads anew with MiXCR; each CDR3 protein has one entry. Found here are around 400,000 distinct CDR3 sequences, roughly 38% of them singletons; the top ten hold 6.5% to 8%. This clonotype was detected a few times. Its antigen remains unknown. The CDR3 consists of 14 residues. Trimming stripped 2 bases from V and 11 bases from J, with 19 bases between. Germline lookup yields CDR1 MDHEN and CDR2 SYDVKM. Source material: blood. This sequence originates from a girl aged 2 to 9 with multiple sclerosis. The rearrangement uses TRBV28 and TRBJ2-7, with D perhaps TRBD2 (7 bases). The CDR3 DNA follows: TGTGCCAGCAGTTTACCCCAAGAGGGGGGGCGAGAGTACTTC. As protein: CASSLPQEGGREYF.